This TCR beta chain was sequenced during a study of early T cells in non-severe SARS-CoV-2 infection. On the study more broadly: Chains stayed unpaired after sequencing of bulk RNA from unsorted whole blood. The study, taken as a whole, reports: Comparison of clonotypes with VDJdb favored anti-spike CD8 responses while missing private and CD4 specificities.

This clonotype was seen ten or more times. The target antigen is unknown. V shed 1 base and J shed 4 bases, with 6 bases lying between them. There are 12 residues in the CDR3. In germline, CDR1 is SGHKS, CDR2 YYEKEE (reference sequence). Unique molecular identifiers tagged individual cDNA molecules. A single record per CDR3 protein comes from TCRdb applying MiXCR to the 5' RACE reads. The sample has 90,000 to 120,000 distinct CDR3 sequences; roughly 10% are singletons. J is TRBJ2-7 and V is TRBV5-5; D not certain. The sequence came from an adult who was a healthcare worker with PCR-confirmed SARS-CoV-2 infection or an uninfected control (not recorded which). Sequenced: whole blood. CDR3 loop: CASSLNGYEQYF. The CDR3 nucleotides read TGTGCCAGCAGCTTGAACGGTTACGAGCAGTACTTC.